This T cell receptor (beta chain) was captured by sequencing in a study of OX40 agonist ivuxolimab in advanced cancers. Background on the study: Ivuxolimab, which patients received intravenously every 2 weeks, was dosed at 0.01 to 10 mg/kg. Three patients, one with hepatocellular carcinoma and two with cutaneous melanoma, responded partially.

Germline V gene data show CDR1 as MNHEY and CDR2 as SVGAGI. Trimming removed 6 bases from V and 0 bases from J, with 13 bases in between. CDR3 length equals 15 residues. Clones were read by immunoSEQ multiplex PCR, and TCRdb kept only the in-frame ones, dropping some. There are tens of thousands of clones in the sample; about 80% occur only once, and about 4.1% lies in the top ten. General study findings and limits: Several nonresponders also turned out to have low normalized T-cell clonal expansion.

Comment on this clone: Its antigen is unidentified.

This rearrangement joins TRBV6-5 to TRBJ2-3; D is unresolved. The TCR comes from an adult with an advanced solid tumor such as melanoma, head and neck, liver or kidney cancer. Material: CD4+ or CD8+ T cells sorted from blood, obtained in a trial of the OX40 agonist ivuxolimab. CDR3 in DNA: TGTGCCAGCAGCCCCTTGGCGCCAAGCACAGATACGCAGTATTTT. Amino acid sequence: CASSPLAPSTDTQYF.